This is a list of T cell receptor beta chains from one sample in a study of blood T cell repertoires in COVID-19. The repertoire was sequenced with immunoSEQ multiplex PCR; TCRdb's copy has only in-frame clones and lacks some. The repertoire holds 350,000 or so clones, with 88% as singletons. Sequencing input: PBMCs or T cells enriched from blood (not recorded which). These TCRs come from a woman aged 25 to 39 who had been exposed to COVID-19. The CDR3 runs from the conserved cysteine through the conserved F or W. Each record gives: V gene, J gene, D gene, clone size, CDR3 DNA, CDR3 protein. D genes are given only for firm matches. Clone size is given for some rows only: seen once, a few or many times, or a class if the clone is expanded.

>TRBV5-1|TRBJ2-2|TRBD1|.
TGCGCCAGCAGCTTGGAACAGGGGGGCACCGGGGAGCTGTTTTTT
CASSLEQGGTGELFF
>TRBV7-3|TRBJ2-2|TRBD2|.
TGTGCCAGCAGCTCCCCTAGCGGAGGGGCCGGGGAGCTGTTTTTT
CASSSPSGGAGELFF
>TRBV29-1|TRBJ2-7|TRBD1|.
TGCAGCGTTAGGGGACAGGGTTACGAGCAGTACTTC
CSVRGQGYEQYF
>TRBV2|TRBJ1-6|.|.
TGTGCCAGCAGAGGGGACTATAATTCACCCCTCCACTTT
CASRGDYNSPLHF
>TRBV3-1/TRBV3-2|TRBJ1-6|.|few
TGTGCCAGCAGCCCGCGGGGGCAGTCGAGTTCACCCCTCCACTTT
CASSPRGQSSSPLHF
>TRBV12-5|TRBJ1-2|.|.
TGTGCTAGTGGTTTACCAAGGGGTGGTGGCTACACCTTC
CASGLPRGGGYTF
>TRBV14|TRBJ1-4|.|.
TGTGCCAGCAGCCCGCAGGGTGAAAAACTGTTTTTT
CASSPQGEKLFF
>TRBV28|TRBJ2-1|TRBD1|.
TGTGCCAGCAGCTCCGGGACAGGATACAATGAGCAGTTCTTC
CASSSGTGYNEQFF
>TRBV14|TRBJ2-7|TRBD2|.
TGTGCCAGCAGCCAAGGACTAGCGGGAGCCACCTACGAGCAGTACTTC
CASSQGLAGATYEQYF
>TRBV6-5|TRBJ2-7|.|.
TGTGCCAGCAGATCCAAGGGGCGGTACTACGAGCAGTACTTC
CASRSKGRYYEQYF
>TRBV14|TRBJ1-6|TRBD1|few
TGTGCCAGCAGCCAAGATGCGCAGGGGGATTCACCCCTCCACTTT
CASSQDAQGDSPLHF
>TRBV6-5|TRBJ1-1|.|.
TGTGCCAGCAGTCTCACACGGAACACTGAAGCTTTCTTT
CASSLTRNTEAFF
>TRBV2|TRBJ2-5|.|once
TGTGCCAGCAGTGCTAATTCAGGGGAGACCCAGTACTTC
CASSANSGETQYF
>TRBV29-1|TRBJ1-4|.|.
TGCAGCGTTGACGAGAAAGGGGTTGGTGAAAAACTGTTTTTT
CSVDEKGVGEKLFF
>TRBV27|TRBJ2-7|TRBD1|.
TGTGCCAGCAGTTGGGGACAGGGGGGCGTTTACGAGCAGTACTTC
CASSWGQGGVYEQYF
>TRBV15|TRBJ1-6|.|.
TGTGCCACCAGCAGAGATGGTTCCAGGGAACCCCTCCACTTT
CATSRDGSREPLHF
>TRBV19|TRBJ2-3|.|.
TGTGCCAGCCAAGACAGTGGGCCAGATACGCAGTATTTT
CASQDSGPDTQYF
>TRBV2|TRBJ2-3|TRBD2|.
TGTGCCAGCAGGGTATTAGCGGGAACAGATACGCAGTATTTT
CASRVLAGTDTQYF
>TRBV5-1|TRBJ2-5|TRBD2|.
TGCGCCAGCAGCTCCCAGACTAGCGGTACGCAAGAGACCCAGTACTTC
CASSSQTSGTQETQYF
>TRBV28|TRBJ2-7|.|.
TGTGCCAGCAGTCCCGACATTGGCTGGTACGAGCAGTACTTC
CASSPDIGWYEQYF
>TRBV28|TRBJ1-4|.|.
TGTGCCAGCAGTTTAGCGGGGGGCGGGAATGAAAAACTGTTTTTT
CASSLAGGGNEKLFF
>TRBV25-1|TRBJ2-1|TRBD2|.
TGTGCCAGCAGTGAATATAACAAGCGGGAGGCCTACAATGAGCAGTTCTTC
CASSEYNKREAYNEQFF
>TRBV29-1|TRBJ2-3|TRBD1|.
TGCAGCGTTGAAGATCAGGGGGCGACAGATACGCAGTATTTT
CSVEDQGATDTQYF
>TRBV28|TRBJ2-7|TRBD2|.
TGTGCCAGCAGCCACGCCGGGACTAGAGGGAGCTCCTACGAGCAGTACTTC
CASSHAGTRGSSYEQYF
>TRBV5-1|TRBJ2-5|.|.
TGCGCCAGCAGCTTGGGGGAGTACCAAGAGACCCAGTACTTC
CASSLGEYQETQYF
>TRBV29-1|TRBJ1-1|.|.
TGCAGCGTTGTATCCTATCAGAACACTGAAGCTTTCTTT
CSVVSYQNTEAFF
>TRBV7-6|TRBJ2-1|.|.
TGTGCCAGCAGCCTTCTTACTTCTAGCCCCTACAATGAGCAGTTCTTC
CASSLLTSSPYNEQFF
>TRBV27|TRBJ1-2|.|once
TGTGCCAGCAGTTTATACCTCCGGGACAAAGGGAACTATGGCTACACCTTC
CASSLYLRDKGNYGYTF
>TRBV29-1|TRBJ2-1|.|.
TGCAGCGTTGAGGACCGGGAGTCACCGGGGCAGTTCTTC
CSVEDRESPGQFF
>TRBV5-1|TRBJ2-5|TRBD1|.
TGCGCCAGCAGCTGGGGCGACAGGGGTGGAGAAGAGACCCAGTACTTC
CASSWGDRGGEETQYF
>TRBV30|TRBJ1-2|.|.
TGTGCCTGGAGGACAGGCCACTATGGCTACACCTTC
CAWRTGHYGYTF
>TRBV10-3|TRBJ1-3|TRBD1|.
TGTGCCACCAGGACAGGACCCTCTGGAAACACCATATATTTT
CATRTGPSGNTIYF
>TRBV12-3/TRBV12-4|TRBJ1-5|TRBD1|few
TGTGCCAGCAGTTATAAACAGGGGTTTCGGCATTTT
CASSYKQGFRHF
>TRBV7-6|TRBJ1-2|TRBD1|.
TGTGCCAGCAGCAAACTGGACAGGGGGGACTACTATGGCTACACCTTC
CASSKLDRGDYYGYTF
>TRBV28|TRBJ2-1|.|.
TGTGCCAGCAGTTTCGTGAGGGGGAGTGGCACCTACAATGAGCAGTTCTTC
CASSFVRGSGTYNEQFF
>TRBV28|TRBJ2-1|TRBD2|.
TGTGCCAGCAGTTTACCGGGAGGGCCCTACAATGAGCAGTTCTTC
CASSLPGGPYNEQFF
>TRBV5-1|TRBJ1-2|TRBD1|.
TGCGCCAGCAGCCCAACCACAGGGGGCCTTAACTATGGCTACACCTTC
CASSPTTGGLNYGYTF
>TRBV19|TRBJ1-5|.|.
TGTGCCAGTAGTATCCCAGTTAGCAATCAGCCCCAGCATTTT
CASSIPVSNQPQHF
>TRBV18|TRBJ2-3|TRBD1|.
TGTGCCAGCTCACCAGGGACAGGGCTGGATACGCAGTATTTT
CASSPGTGLDTQYF